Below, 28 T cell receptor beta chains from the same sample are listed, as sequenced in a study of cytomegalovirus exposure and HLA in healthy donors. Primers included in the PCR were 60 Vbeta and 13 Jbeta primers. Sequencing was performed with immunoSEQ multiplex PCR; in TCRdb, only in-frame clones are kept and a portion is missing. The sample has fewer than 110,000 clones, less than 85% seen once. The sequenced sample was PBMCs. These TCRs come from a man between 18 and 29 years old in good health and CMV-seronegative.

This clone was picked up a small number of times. CDR3: CASSQDLGQPSYEQYF. For the CDR3, the DNA is TGCGCCAGCAGCCAAGATCTAGGACAGCCCTCCTACGAGCAGTACTTC. The chain recombines TRBV4-3 with TRBJ2-7; TRBD1 is a possible D gene (6 bases). Germline lookup yields CDR1 LGHNA and CDR2 YSLEER. This CDR3 spans 16 amino acids. V shed 0 bases and J shed 0 bases, with 12 bases lying between them.

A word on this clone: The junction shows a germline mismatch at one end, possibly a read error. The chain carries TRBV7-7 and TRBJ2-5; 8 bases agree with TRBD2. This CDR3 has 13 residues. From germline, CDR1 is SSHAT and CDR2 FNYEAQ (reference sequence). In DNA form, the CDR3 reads TGTGCTAGCAGCTTCGGGGGGGGGAAGACCCAGTACTTC. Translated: CASSFGGGKTQYF.

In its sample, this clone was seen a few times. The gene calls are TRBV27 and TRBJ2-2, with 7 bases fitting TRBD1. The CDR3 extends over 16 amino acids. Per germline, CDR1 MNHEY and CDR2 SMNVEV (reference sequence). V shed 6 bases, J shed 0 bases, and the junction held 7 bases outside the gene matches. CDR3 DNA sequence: TGTGCCAGCAGCACCGGGACAGACCCGAACACCGGGGAGCTGTTTTTT. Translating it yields CASSTGTDPNTGELFF.

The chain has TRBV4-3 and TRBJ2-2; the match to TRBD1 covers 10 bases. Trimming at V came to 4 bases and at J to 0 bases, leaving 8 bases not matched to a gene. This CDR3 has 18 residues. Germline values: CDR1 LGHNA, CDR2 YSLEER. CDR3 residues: CASSLGTGASANTGELFF. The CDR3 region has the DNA TGCGCCAGCAGCCTGGGGACAGGGGCTTCCGCGAACACCGGGGAGCTGTTTTTT.

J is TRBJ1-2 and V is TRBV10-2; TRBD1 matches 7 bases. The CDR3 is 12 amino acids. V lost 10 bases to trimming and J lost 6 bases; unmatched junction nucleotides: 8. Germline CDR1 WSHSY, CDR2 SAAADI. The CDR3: CATVQGLNGYTF. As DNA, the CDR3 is TGCGCCACAGTACAGGGGTTGAATGGCTACACCTTC.

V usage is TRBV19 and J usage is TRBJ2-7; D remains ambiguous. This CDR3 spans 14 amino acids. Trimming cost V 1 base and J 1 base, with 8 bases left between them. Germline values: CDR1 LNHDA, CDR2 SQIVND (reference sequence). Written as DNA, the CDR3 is TGTGCCAGTAGTATAGGGGCCGGATCCTACGAGCAGTACTTC. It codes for CASSIGAGSYEQYF.

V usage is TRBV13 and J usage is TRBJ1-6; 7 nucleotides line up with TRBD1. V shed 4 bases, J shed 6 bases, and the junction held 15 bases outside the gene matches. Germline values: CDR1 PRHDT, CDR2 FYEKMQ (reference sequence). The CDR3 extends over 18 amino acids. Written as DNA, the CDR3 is TGTGCCAGCAGCTCCCGACAGGGAAAAATCGGGGGTAATTCACCCCTCCACTTT. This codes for CASSSRQGKIGGNSPLHF. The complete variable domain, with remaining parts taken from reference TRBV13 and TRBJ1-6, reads AAGVIQSPRHLIKEKRETATLKCYPIPRHDTVYWYQQGPGQDPQFLISFYEKMQSDKGSIPDRFSAQQFSDYHSELNMSSLELGDSALYFCASSSRQGKIGGNSPLHFGNGTRLTVT.

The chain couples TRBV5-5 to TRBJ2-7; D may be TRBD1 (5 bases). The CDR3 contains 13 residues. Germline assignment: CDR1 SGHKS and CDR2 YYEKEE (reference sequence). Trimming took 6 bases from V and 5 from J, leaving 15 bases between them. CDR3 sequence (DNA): TGTGCCAGCAATCCGATAGGGGTTGACGAGCAGTACTTC. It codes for CASNPIGVDEQYF.

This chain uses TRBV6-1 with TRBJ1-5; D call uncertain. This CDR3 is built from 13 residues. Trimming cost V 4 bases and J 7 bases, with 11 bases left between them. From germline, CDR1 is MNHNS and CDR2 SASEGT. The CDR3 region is CASSAGKKQPQHF. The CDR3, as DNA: TGTGCCAGCAGTGCAGGAAAAAAACAGCCCCAGCATTTT.

The DNA for the CDR3 is TGTGCCAGCTCCGAGGGCCCAGGGGGCGCGGAAGGCTACACCTTC. Its translation: CASSEGPGGAEGYTF. The chain uses TRBV27 and TRBJ1-2; TRBD1 matches at 8 bases. The CDR3 runs 15 residues. Looked up from germline, CDR1 is MNHEY and CDR2 is SMNVEV (reference sequence). The trim removed 8 bases at V and 8 bases at J, leaving 16 bases unmatched.

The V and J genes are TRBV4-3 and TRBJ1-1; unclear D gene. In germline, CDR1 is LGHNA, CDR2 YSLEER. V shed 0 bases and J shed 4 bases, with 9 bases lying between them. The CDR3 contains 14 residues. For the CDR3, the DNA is TGCGCCAGCAGCCAAGATCTGAGAGGCACTGAAGCTTTCTTT. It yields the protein CASSQDLRGTEAFF.

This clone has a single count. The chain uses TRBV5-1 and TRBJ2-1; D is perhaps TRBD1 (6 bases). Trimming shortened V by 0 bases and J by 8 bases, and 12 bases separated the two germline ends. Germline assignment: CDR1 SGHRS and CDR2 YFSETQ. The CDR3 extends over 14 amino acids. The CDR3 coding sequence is TGCGCCAGCAGCTTGGAGGCAGGGGTCGATGAGCAGTTCTTC. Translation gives CASSLEAGVDEQFF.

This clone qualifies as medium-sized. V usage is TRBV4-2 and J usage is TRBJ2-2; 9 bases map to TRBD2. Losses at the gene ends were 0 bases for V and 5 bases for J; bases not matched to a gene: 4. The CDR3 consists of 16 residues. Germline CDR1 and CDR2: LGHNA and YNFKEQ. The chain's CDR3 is CASSQDSGGWTGELFF. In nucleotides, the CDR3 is TGTGCCAGCAGCCAAGATAGCGGGGGATGGACCGGGGAGCTGTTTTTT.

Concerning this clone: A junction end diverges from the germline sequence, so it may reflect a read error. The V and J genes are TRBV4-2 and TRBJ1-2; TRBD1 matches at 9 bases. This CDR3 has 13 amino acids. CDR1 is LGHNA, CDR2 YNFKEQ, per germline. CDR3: CASSPGQGYGYPF. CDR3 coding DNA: TGTGCCAGCAGCCCCGGACAGGGGTATGGCTACCCCTTC.

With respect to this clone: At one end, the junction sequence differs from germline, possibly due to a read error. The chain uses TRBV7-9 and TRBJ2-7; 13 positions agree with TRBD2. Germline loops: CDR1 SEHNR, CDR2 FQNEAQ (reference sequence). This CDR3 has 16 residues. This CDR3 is CSSSSMTSGGSYEQYF. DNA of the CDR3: TGTTCCAGCAGCTCGATGACTAGCGGGGGGTCGTACGAGCAGTACTTC.

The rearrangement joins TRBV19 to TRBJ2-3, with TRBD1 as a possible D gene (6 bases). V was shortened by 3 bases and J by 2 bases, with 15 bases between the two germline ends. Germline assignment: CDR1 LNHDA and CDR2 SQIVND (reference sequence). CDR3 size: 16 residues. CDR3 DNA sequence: TGTGCCAGTAGTATGTCCCGGACAGAACTCACAGATACGCAGTATTTT. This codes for CASSMSRTELTDTQYF.

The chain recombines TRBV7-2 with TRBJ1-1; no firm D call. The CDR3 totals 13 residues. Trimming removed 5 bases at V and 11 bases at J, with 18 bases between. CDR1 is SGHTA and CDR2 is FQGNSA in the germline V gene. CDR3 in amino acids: CASSPFMVERAFF. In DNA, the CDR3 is TGTGCCAGCAGCCCCTTTATGGTGGAGCGGGCTTTCTTT.

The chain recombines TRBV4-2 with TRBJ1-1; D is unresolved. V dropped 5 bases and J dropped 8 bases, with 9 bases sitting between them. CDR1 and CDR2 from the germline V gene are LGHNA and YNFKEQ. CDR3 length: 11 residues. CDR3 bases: TGTGCCAGCAGCTTGGCGACAGAAGCTTTCTTT. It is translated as CASSLATEAFF.

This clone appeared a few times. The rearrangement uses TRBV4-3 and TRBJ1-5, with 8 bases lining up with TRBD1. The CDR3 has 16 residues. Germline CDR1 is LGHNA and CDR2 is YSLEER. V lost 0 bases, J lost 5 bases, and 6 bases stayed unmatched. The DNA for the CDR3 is TGCGCCAGCAGCCAAGAATACAGGGGGTGGTATCAGCCCCAGCATTTT. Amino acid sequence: CASSQEYRGWYQPQHF.

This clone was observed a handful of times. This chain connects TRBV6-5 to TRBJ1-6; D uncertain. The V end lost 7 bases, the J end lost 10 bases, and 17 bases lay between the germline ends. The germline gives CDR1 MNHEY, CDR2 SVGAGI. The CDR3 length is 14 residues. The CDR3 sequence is CASTMGAVGSPLHF. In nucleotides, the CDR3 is TGTGCCAGCACAATGGGAGCCGTCGGGTCACCCCTCCACTTT.

The CDR3 DNA reads TGTGCCAGCAGTCCTCCAGGGGATGGCTACACCTTC. Protein: CASSPPGDGYTF. The chain carries TRBV27 and TRBJ1-2, with D possibly being TRBD1 (6 bases). The CDR3 is 12 residues long. Trimming shortened V by 5 bases and J by 6 bases, and 10 bases separated the two germline ends. CDR1 and CDR2 from the germline V gene are MNHEY and SMNVEV (reference sequence).

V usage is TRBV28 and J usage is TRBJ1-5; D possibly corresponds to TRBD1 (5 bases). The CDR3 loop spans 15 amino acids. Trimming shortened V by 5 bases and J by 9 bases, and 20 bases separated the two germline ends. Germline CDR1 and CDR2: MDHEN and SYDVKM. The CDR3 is CASSPYNPRAGPQHF. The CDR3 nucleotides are TGTGCCAGCAGTCCCTATAATCCCAGGGCTGGGCCCCAGCATTTT.

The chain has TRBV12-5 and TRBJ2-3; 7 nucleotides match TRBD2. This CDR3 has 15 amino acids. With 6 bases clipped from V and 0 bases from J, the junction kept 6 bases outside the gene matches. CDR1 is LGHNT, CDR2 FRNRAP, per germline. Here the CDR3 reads CASGPGGTSTDTQYF. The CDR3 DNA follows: TGTGCTAGTGGCCCCGGGGGGACTAGCACAGATACGCAGTATTTT.

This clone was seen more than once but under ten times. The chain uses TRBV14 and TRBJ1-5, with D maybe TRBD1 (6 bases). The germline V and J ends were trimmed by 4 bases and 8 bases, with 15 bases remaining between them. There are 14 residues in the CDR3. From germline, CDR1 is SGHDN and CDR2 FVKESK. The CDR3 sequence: CASSLTWDIKPQHF. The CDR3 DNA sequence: TGTGCCAGCAGCCTTACCTGGGACATCAAGCCCCAGCATTTT.

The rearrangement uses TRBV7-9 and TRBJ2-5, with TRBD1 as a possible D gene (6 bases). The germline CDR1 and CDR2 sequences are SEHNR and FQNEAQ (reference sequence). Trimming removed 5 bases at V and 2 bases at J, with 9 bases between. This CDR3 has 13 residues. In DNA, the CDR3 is TGTGCCAGCAGCACGGACAGTCAAGAGACCCAGTACTTC. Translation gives CASSTDSQETQYF.

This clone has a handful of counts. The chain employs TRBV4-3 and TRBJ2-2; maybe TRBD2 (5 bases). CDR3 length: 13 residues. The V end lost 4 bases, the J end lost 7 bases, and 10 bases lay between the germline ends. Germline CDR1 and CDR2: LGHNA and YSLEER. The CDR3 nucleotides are TGCGCCAGCAGCCCAGAACTAGGCGGGGAGCTGTTTTTT. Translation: CASSPELGGELFF.

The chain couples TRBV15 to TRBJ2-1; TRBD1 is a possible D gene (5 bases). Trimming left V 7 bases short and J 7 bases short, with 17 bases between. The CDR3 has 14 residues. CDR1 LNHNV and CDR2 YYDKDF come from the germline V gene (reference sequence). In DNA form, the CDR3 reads TGTGCCACCATCTCCCAGGGCTACGGGAATGAGCAGTTCTTC. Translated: CATISQGYGNEQFF.

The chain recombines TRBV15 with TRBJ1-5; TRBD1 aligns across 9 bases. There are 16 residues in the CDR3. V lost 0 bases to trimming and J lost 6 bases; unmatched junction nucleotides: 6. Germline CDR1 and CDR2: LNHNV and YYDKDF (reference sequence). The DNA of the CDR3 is TGTGCCACCAGCAGAGAACCGGGACAGGGCGGTCAGCCCCAGCATTTT. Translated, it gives CATSREPGQGGQPQHF.